This T cell receptor beta chain was identified during a study of OX40 agonist ivuxolimab in advanced cancers. The wider study: While on treatment, patients had intravenous ivuxolimab at 0.01 to 10 mg/kg every 2 weeks. Patients with prior anti-PD-1, anti-PD-L1 or anti-CTLA-4 therapy were eligible; less than 50% had some. Whole-study results and caveats: At 0.1 to 3.0 mg/kg, clonal expansion of CD4+ and CD8+ blood T cells had occurred by week 6.

This CDR3 region has 13 residues. Per germline, CDR1 MDHEN and CDR2 SYDVKM. Trimming left V 7 bases short and J 7 bases short, with 17 bases between. With respect to this clone: Its target is not known.

Data came from immunoSEQ multiplex PCR; TCRdb stores just in-frame clones and leaves some out. The sample has 44,000 or so clones, 60% to 85% seen once. The sequence was collected from an adult with an advanced solid tumor such as melanoma, head and neck, liver or kidney cancer. The material sequenced was CD4+ or CD8+ T cells sorted from blood, taken in a trial of the OX40 agonist ivuxolimab. The chain couples TRBV28 to TRBJ2-7, with D tentatively TRBD1 or TRBD2 (5 bases each). The CDR3: CASTSGTSREQYF. The CDR3 DNA sequence: TGTGCCAGCACCTCTGGGACCTCTCGGGAGCAGTACTTC.